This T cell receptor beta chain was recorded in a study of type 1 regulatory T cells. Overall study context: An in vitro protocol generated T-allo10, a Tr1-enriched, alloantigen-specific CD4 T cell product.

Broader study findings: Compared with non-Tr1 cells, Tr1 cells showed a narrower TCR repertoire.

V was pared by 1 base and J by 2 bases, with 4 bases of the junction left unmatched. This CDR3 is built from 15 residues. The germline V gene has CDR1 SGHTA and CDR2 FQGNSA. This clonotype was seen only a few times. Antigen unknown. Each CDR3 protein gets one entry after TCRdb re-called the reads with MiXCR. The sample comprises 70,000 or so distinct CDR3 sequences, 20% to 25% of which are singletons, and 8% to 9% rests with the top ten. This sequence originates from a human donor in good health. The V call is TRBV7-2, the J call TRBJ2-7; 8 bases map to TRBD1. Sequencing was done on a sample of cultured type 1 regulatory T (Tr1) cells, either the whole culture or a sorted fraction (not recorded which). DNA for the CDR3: TGTGCCAGCAGCTTAGTTGGACAGGGAGCCTACGAGCAGTACTTC. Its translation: CASSLVGQGAYEQYF.